This TCR beta chain originates from a study of blood T cell repertoires in COVID-19. Looking at the study overall: COVID-19 samples from acute and convalescent phases originated in the United States, Italy and Spain.

As handled by the study authors: Quantification of nucleated cells was approximated via reference gene primer amplification. Data came from immunoSEQ multiplex PCR; TCRdb stores just in-frame clones and leaves some out. That table furnishes V, J and clone size, whereas the DNA furnished D and trimming. Among fewer than 15,000 clones listed, 70% to 90% were seen once. V dropped 0 bases and J dropped 0 bases, with 7 bases sitting between them. The CDR3 spans 15 residues. CDR1 and CDR2 (germline): SGDLS, YYNGEE. Sequencing input: peripheral blood. The sequence was obtained from a man older than 75 with acute or convalescent COVID-19. V and J are TRBV9 and TRBJ2-1; D gene unclear. The CDR3 loop is CASSVVSSSYNEQFF. The DNA of the CDR3 is TGTGCCAGCAGCGTAGTATCTAGCTCCTACAATGAGCAGTTCTTC. Full variable domain (outside the CDR3, taken from reference TRBV9 and TRBJ2-1): DSGVTQTPKHLITATGQRVTLRCSPRSGDLSVYWYQQSLDQGLQFLIQYYNGEERAKGNILERFSAQQFPDLHSELNLSSLELGDSALYFCASSVVSSSYNEQFFGPGTRLTVL.